Reported below is one T cell receptor beta chain. Trimming removed 2 bases from V and 12 bases from J; junction bases left unmatched: 5. CDR3 size: 14 residues. Germline CDR1 is SGDLS and CDR2 is YYNGEE. The record originates from a study of blood T cell repertoires in COVID-19. Methods used by the authors: Amplified reference gene primers provided the basis for estimating nucleated cell counts. The assay was immunoSEQ multiplex PCR, and TCRdb's table has in-frame clones only and misses some. For V, J and clone size, that table is used; D and trimming come from the DNA. The profile shows 95,000 to 150,000 clones, 79% of them singletons.

This receptor was obtained from a man aged 40-55 years with active or convalescent COVID-19. The chain recombines TRBV9 with TRBJ2-1; 13 nucleotides agree with TRBD2. Input material: peripheral blood. CDR3 protein: CASSVRTSGSTQFF. CDR3 nucleotides: TGTGCCAGCAGCGTCCGGACTAGCGGGAGTACGCAGTTCTTC.